Following are 10 T cell receptor beta chains from one sample sequenced in a study of cytomegalovirus exposure and HLA in healthy donors. With 60 Vbeta and 13 Jbeta primers, the PCR was carried out. The method was immunoSEQ multiplex PCR; TCRdb's version includes in-frame clones alone and lacks a portion of them. The data hold under 150,000 clones, with more than 75% observed a single time. Material for sequencing was PBMCs. The receptors originated from a female donor in good health and CMV-seronegative.

This chain joins TRBV28 and TRBJ2-7, with 8 nucleotides matching TRBD1. This CDR3 is built from 17 residues. V was pared by 7 bases and J by 3 bases, with 17 bases of the junction left unmatched. Germline V gene data show CDR1 as MDHEN and CDR2 as SYDVKM. The DNA for the CDR3 is TGTGCCAGCACCCAAATCATAGGACAGGGAGAAAACTACGAGCAGTACTTC. Residues: CASTQIIGQGENYEQYF.

The rearrangement joins TRBV28 to TRBJ2-7, with D maybe TRBD2 (6 bases). Germline assignment: CDR1 MDHEN and CDR2 SYDVKM. The V end lost 3 bases, the J end lost 4 bases, and 16 bases lay between the germline ends. There are 15 residues in the CDR3. The CDR3 spells CASSFLGAGRYEQYF. The CDR3, as DNA: TGTGCCAGCAGTTTCCTCGGGGCGGGGCGATACGAGCAGTACTTC.

The genes are TRBV5-4 and TRBJ2-7, with TRBD2 identical over 11 bases. The V segment lost 0 bases and the J segment 2 bases; nucleotides outside the gene matches: 1. Germline V gene sequence: CDR1 SGHNT, CDR2 YYREEE (reference sequence). The CDR3 is 15 residues long. The CDR3 sequence is CASSLGLAGPYEQYF. CDR3 coding DNA: TGTGCCAGCAGCTTGGGACTAGCGGGGCCCTACGAGCAGTACTTC.

J is TRBJ1-5 and V is TRBV6-1; TRBD1 matches at 8 bases. The CDR3 covers 17 residues. The V and J ends lost 2 bases and 3 bases, in that order; junction bases with no gene match: 9. The germline CDR1 and CDR2 sequences are MNHNS and SASEGT. The CDR3 DNA reads TGTGCCAGCAGTGAAAGAGCAGGGGGCACCACCAATCAGCCCCAGCATTTT. It yields the protein CASSERAGGTTNQPQHF.

This clone was seen more than once but under ten times. V usage is TRBV9 and J usage is TRBJ2-3, with 7 bases aligning to TRBD2. With V trimmed by 3 bases and J by 5 bases, 9 bases remained unmatched. Per germline, CDR1 SGDLS and CDR2 YYNGEE. CDR3 length: 15 residues. For the CDR3, the DNA is TGTGCCAGCAGCGGGGGAGGGCCGCGATTAGATACGCAGTATTTT. It specifies CASSGGGPRLDTQYF. The full variable domain, completed using reference TRBV9 and TRBJ2-3, is DSGVTQTPKHLITATGQRVTLRCSPRSGDLSVYWYQQSLDQGLQFLIQYYNGEERAKGNILERFSAQQFPDLHSELNLSSLELGDSALYFCASSGGGPRLDTQYFGPGTRLTVL.

The chain has TRBV7-9 and TRBJ2-7; D call uncertain. Germline loops: CDR1 SEHNR, CDR2 FQNEAQ (reference sequence). The V end lost 1 base, the J end lost 4 bases, and 5 bases lay between the germline ends. The CDR3 is made up of 12 amino acids. CDR3 region: CASSLGAYEQYF. The CDR3 DNA reads TGTGCCAGCAGCTTAGGGGCTTACGAGCAGTACTTC.

J is TRBJ1-2 and V is TRBV21-1; TRBD1 is taken as the D call from the table, unchecked against the DNA. TRBV21-1 is listed as a pseudogene. The CDR3 consists of 17 residues. The CDR3 coding sequence is TGTGCCAGCAGCAAACTTGGGCGGACAGGGCGGTTGGATGGCTACACCTTC. This encodes CASSKLGRTGRLDGYTF.

J is TRBJ2-7 and V is TRBV28; weak D call: TRBD1 (6 bases). The CDR3 consists of 12 residues. Germline lookup yields CDR1 MDHEN and CDR2 SYDVKM. The V and J ends lost 4 bases and 6 bases respectively, with 10 bases between them. CDR3 coding DNA: TGTGCCAGCAGTTACAGGGAGAGCGAGCAGTACTTC. It is translated as CASSYRESEQYF.

Comment on this clone: This specimen includes other DNA sequences encoding the same CDR3. This chain links TRBV5-1 with TRBJ2-1, with D possibly TRBD2 on 5 matching bases. The CDR3 runs to 12 residues. Germline loops: CDR1 SGHRS, CDR2 YFSETQ. Trimming shortened V by 4 bases and J by 6 bases, and 8 bases separated the two germline ends. DNA of the CDR3: TGCGCCAGCAGCCTCGGAGGCAATGAGCAGTTCTTC. It yields the protein CASSLGGNEQFF.

This chain connects TRBV4-1 to TRBJ1-4, with unresolved D. The CDR3 runs to 14 residues. Trimming pared 3 bases from V and 5 bases from J, leaving 10 bases between. CDR1 is MGHRA and CDR2 is YSYEKL in the germline V gene. The CDR3 here is CASSQENRNEKLFF. The DNA of the CDR3 is TGCGCCAGCAGCCAGGAGAATCGGAATGAAAAACTGTTTTTT.